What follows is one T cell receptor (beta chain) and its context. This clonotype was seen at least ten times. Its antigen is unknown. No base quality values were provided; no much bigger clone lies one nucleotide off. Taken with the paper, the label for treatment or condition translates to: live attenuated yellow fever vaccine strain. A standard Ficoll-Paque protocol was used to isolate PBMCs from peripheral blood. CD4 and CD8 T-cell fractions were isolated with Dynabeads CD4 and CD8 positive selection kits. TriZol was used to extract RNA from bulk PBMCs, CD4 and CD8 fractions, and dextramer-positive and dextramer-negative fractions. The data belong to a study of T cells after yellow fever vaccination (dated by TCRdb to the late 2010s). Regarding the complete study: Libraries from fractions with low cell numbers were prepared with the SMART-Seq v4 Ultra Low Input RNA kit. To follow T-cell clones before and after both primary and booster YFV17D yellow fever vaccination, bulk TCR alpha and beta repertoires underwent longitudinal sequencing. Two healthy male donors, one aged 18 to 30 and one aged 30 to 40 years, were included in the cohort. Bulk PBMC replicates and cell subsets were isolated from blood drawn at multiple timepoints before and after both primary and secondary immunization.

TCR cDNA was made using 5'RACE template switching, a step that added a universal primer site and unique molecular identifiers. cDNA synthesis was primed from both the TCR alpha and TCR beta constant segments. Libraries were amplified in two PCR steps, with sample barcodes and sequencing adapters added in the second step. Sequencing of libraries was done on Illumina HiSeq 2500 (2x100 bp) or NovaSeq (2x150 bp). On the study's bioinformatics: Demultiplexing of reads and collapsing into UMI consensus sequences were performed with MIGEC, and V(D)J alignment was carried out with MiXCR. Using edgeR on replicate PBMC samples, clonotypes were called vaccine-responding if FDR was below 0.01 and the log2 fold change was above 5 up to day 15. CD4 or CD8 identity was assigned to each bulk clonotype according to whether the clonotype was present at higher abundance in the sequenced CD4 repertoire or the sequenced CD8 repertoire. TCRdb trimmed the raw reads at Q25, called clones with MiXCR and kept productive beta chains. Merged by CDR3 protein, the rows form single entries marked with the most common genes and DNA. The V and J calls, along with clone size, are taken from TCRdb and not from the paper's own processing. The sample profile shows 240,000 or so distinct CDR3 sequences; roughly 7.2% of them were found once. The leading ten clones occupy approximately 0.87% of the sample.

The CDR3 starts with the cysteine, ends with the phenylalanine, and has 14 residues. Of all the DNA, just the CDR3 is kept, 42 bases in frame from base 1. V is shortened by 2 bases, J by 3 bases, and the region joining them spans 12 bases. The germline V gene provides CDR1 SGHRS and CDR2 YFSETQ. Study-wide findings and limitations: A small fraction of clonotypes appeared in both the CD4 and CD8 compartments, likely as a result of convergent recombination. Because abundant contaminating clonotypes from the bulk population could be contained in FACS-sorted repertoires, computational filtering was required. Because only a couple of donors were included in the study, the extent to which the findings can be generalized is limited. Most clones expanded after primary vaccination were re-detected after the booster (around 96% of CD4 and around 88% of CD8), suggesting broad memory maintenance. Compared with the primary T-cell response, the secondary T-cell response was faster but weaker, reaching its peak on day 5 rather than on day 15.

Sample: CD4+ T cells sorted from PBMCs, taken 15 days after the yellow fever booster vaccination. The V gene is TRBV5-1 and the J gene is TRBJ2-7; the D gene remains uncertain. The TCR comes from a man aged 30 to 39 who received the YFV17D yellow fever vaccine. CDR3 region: CASSFDGPIYEQYF. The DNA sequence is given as TGCGCCAGCAGCTTTGACGGGCCAATCTACGAGCAGTACTTC.